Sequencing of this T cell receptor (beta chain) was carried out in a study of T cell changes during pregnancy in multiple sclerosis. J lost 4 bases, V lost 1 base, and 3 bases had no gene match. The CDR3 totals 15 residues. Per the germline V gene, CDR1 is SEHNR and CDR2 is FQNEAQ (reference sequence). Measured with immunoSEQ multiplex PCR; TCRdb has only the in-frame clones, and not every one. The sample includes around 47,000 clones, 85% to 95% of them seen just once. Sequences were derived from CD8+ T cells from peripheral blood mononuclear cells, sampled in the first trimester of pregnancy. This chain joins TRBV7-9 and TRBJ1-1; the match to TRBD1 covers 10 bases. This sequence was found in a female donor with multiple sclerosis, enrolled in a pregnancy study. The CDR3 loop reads CASSLGGTGATEAFF. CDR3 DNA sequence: TGTGCCAGCAGCTTAGGAGGGACAGGGGCCACTGAAGCTTTCTTT.